These T cell receptor beta chains were read from a single sample in a study of cytomegalovirus exposure and HLA in healthy donors. Some clones are missing from TCRdb's copy, which holds only in-frame ones; the method was immunoSEQ multiplex PCR. The repertoire holds under 250,000 clones, 75% to 90% seen once, with roughly 0.75% in the top ten. Material: PBMCs. The receptor source for this set is a boy between 2 and 10 years old in good health and CMV-seronegative. The CDR3 runs from the conserved cysteine through the conserved F or W. D genes are given only for firm matches. Rows may omit the clone size; those that give it use once, few, many or a size class.

j_call	v_call	d_call	clone_size	cdr3_nt	cdr3_aa
TRBJ2-5	TRBV5-6	TRBD2	.	TGTGCCAGCAGCTCGGGACTAGCGGGCCTACAAGAGACCCAGTACTTC	CASSSGLAGLQETQYF
TRBJ2-2	TRBV9	TRBD1	.	TGTGCCAGCAGTGCCCCGACAGGGCCCACCGGGGAGCTGTTTTTT	CASSAPTGPTGELFF
TRBJ2-1	TRBV18	TRBD2	.	TGTGCCAGCTCACCACCCTCAGCGGGGGCCGGTGAGCAGTTCTTC	CASSPPSAGAGEQFF
TRBJ1-1	TRBV5-4	.	few	TGTGCCAGCAGCCCCCTTAATGGGGGGAGCACTGAAGCTTTCTTT	CASSPLNGGSTEAFF
TRBJ2-1	TRBV6-6	.	.	TGTGCCAGCACGCCGGGATTCGAGCAGTTCTTC	CASTPGFEQFF
TRBJ1-4	TRBV4-1	.	few	TGCGCCAGCAGCCAAGATGGACAGTCGGCTAATGAAAAACTGTTTTTT	CASSQDGQSANEKLFF
TRBJ2-2	TRBV6-6	TRBD1	.	TGTGCCAGCAGCCAGGGCGGGACAGGGAACACCGGGGAGCTGTTTTTT	CASSQGGTGNTGELFF
TRBJ1-2	TRBV19	.	.	TGTGCCAGTAGTATAGATCTTACAGGGAATGGCTACACCTTC	CASSIDLTGNGYTF
TRBJ2-1	TRBV2	TRBD2	.	TGTGCCAGCAGCGCTGGGACTAGCAATGAGCAGTTCTTC	CASSAGTSNEQFF
TRBJ1-1	TRBV6-5	.	.	TGTGCCAGCAGTTACTCGGGCGGCAGGGCTGAAGCTTTCTTT	CASSYSGGRAEAFF
TRBJ1-2	TRBV20-1	.	.	TGCAGTGCTAGAAACAGTTATGGCTACACCTTC	CSARNSYGYTF
TRBJ1-5	TRBV7-6	TRBD1	.	TGTGCCAGCAGCTATGGACAGGGAGGGCGTCAGCCCCAGCATTTT	CASSYGQGGRQPQHF
TRBJ2-1	TRBV7-8	TRBD2	.	TGTGCCGGATCTCGACTAGCGGGAGAATCAGGGCTCAATGAGCAGTTCTTC	CAGSRLAGESGLNEQFF
TRBJ2-2	TRBV30	TRBD2	.	TGTGCCTGGAGGATACTAGCGGGGGACACCGGGGAGCTGTTTTTT	CAWRILAGDTGELFF
TRBJ2-5	TRBV7-9	.	.	TGTGCCAGCAGCTGGACTGCTGGACGAGAGACCCAGTACTTC	CASSWTAGRETQYF
TRBJ2-5	TRBV7-9	TRBD1	.	TGTGCCAGCAGTTCCGGACAGGGAAAACAAGAGACCCAGTACTTC	CASSSGQGKQETQYF
TRBJ1-1	TRBV30	.	.	TGTGCCTGGAGTTATCAAGCGAACACTGAAGCTTTCTTT	CAWSYQANTEAFF
TRBJ2-7	TRBV10-3	TRBD2	.	TGTGCCGCCAGGGGGACTAGCGGGTACTCCTACGAGCAGTACTTC	CAARGTSGYSYEQYF
TRBJ1-2	TRBV5-1	TRBD1	.	TGCGCCAGCAGCCCTACAGGGGGCGACTATGGCTACACCTTC	CASSPTGGDYGYTF
TRBJ1-1	TRBV27	.	.	TGTGCCAGCAGTTCGCGCCTCTTCCGGGACACGAACACTGAAGCTTTCTTT	CASSSRLFRDTNTEAFF
TRBJ1-1	TRBV7-6	TRBD1	.	TGTGCCAGCAGAATACGATCCGGGACAGAGAACACTGAAGCTTTCTTT	CASRIRSGTENTEAFF
TRBJ1-1	TRBV5-5	TRBD1	.	TGTGCCAGCAGCCCAATGGACAGGTCCACTGAAGCTTTCTTT	CASSPMDRSTEAFF
TRBJ2-3	TRBV30	TRBD2	once	TGTGCCTGGGGTATAGCGGGAGGCCTAGATACGCAGTATTTT	CAWGIAGGLDTQYF
TRBJ1-4	TRBV6-6	TRBD1	few	TGTGCCAGCAGTGGGGGACAGGGAACACTGTTTTTT	CASSGGQGTLFF
TRBJ1-1	TRBV7-9	.	.	TGTGCCAGCAGCTGCTTACAGGGTCCGAACACTGAAGCTTTCTTT	CASSCLQGPNTEAFF
TRBJ2-7	TRBV11-3	TRBD1	once	TGTGCCAGCAGCTTGGACAGGAGCTCCTACGAGCAGTACTTC	CASSLDRSSYEQYF
TRBJ2-7	TRBV29-1	TRBD1	.	TGCAGCACCGGACAGGGTACGGACGAGCAGTACTTC	CSTGQGTDEQYF
TRBJ2-7	TRBV15	TRBD2	.	TGTGCCACCAGCAGAGGGCCTAGCGGTCGGCGCGAGCAGTACTTC	CATSRGPSGRREQYF
TRBJ2-1	TRBV29-1	TRBD2	.	TGCAGCGCCAGCGGGGGGGAAAGCTCCTACAATGAGCAGTTCTTC	CSASGGESSYNEQFF
TRBJ2-7	TRBV27	TRBD1	.	TGTGCCAGCAGTTTATCGGGGGACAGGGTTCCCTACGAGCAGTACTTC	CASSLSGDRVPYEQYF
TRBJ2-7	TRBV7-2	.	.	TGTGCCAGCAGGTCGACTGGTCCCTACGAGCAGTACTTC	CASRSTGPYEQYF
TRBJ2-3	TRBV25-1	TRBD2	.	TGTGCCAGCAGTAAGGCCGGGACTAGCGGGAGGGCAGATACGCAGTATTTT	CASSKAGTSGRADTQYF